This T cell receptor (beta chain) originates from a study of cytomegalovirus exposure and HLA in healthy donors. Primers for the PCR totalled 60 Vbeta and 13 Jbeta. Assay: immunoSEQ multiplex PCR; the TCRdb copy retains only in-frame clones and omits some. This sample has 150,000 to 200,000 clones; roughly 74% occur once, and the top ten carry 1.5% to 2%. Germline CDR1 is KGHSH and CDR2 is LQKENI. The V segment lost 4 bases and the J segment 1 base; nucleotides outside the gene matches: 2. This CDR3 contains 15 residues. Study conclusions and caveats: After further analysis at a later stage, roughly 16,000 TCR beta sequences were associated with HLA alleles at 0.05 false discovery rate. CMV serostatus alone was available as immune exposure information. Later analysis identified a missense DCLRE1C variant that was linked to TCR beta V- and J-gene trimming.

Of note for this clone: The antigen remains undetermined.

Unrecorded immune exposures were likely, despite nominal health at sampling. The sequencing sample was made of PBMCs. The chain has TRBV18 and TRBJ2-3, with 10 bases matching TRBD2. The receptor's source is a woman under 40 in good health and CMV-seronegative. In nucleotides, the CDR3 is TGTGCCAGCTCACTTCTAGCGGGAGGCACAGATACGCAGTATTTT. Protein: CASSLLAGGTDTQYF.